The rows below give T cell receptor beta chains drawn from one sample of a study of identical twins. From the 5' RACE reads, TCRdb called clonotypes with MiXCR, one entry per CDR3 protein. The table includes about 690,000 distinct CDR3 sequences, approximately 22% detected once. This same sample was also part of a study on T cells expressing NK-cell markers.

Sequencing used PBMCs. The receptors shown here come from a woman younger than 30 in good health. The CDR3 runs from the conserved cysteine through the conserved F or W. Each record gives: V gene, D gene, J gene, clone size, CDR3 DNA, CDR3 protein. A D gene is named only where the DNA matches it firmly. Some rows have no size entry. The others give once, few or many, or a class for an expanded clone.

TRBV12-3/TRBV12-4	TRBD2	TRBJ2-2	-	TGTGCCTTCAGAATTAGCGGGACACAGTTCGCGAACACCGGGGAGCTGTTTTTT	CAFRISGTQFANTGELFF
TRBV20-1	-	TRBJ2-7	few	TGCAGTGCTAGAGATGGAACTGAATACGAGCAGTACTTC	CSARDGTEYEQYF
TRBV5-1	-	TRBJ1-5	many	TGCGCCAGCAGCTTGGAGGGAGGTCAGCCCCAGCATTTT	CASSLEGGQPQHF
TRBV12-3/TRBV12-4	-	TRBJ1-3	few	TGTGCCAGCAGTTTAGCACAGGGAGGAAACACCATATATTTT	CASSLAQGGNTIYF
TRBV12-3/TRBV12-4	TRBD2	TRBJ2-3	few	TGTGCCAGCAGTTTAGGCGGGGGGGCGTCAGATACGCAGTATTTT	CASSLGGGASDTQYF
TRBV6-5	-	TRBJ2-3	-	TGTGCCAGCAGTTACCAGCTAACGAGCACAGATACGCAGTATTTT	CASSYQLTSTDTQYF
TRBV24-1	-	TRBJ2-1	few	TGTGCCACCAGTGACGCGGGCTACGGTGGGCAGTTCTTC	CATSDAGYGGQFF
TRBV12-3/TRBV12-4	-	TRBJ1-2	few	TGTGCCAGCAGTGCCCACAGGTTTTATGGCTACACCTTC	CASSAHRFYGYTF
TRBV3-1	TRBD1	TRBJ2-1	few	TGTGCCAGCAGCCCCGATACCGGGACAGGGAGCAACAATGAGCAGTTCTTC	CASSPDTGTGSNNEQFF
TRBV9	TRBD1	TRBJ2-7	many	TGTGCCAGCAGCTACGACAGGGTCGGATACGAGCAGTACTTC	CASSYDRVGYEQYF
TRBV12-5	-	TRBJ2-1	few	TGTGCTAGTGGTTTCGGACAGTCCTCCTACAATGAGCAGTTCTTC	CASGFGQSSYNEQFF
TRBV11-2	-	TRBJ2-7	-	TGTGCCAGCAGCTTAGGTGCCTACCAGGAGCAGTACTTC	CASSLGAYQEQYF
TRBV12-3/TRBV12-4	TRBD2	TRBJ2-1	-	TGTGCCAGCAGTTTAGCGCTAACTTGGCGGGAGGGAGGTGAGCAGTTCTTC	CASSLALTWREGGEQFF